What follows are 22 T cell receptor beta chains derived from one specimen sequenced in a study of blood T cell repertoires in COVID-19 (dated by TCRdb to 2020 to 2022). Libraries were prepared through the immunoSEQ multiplex PCR assay. TCRdb re-hosts the immuneACCESS table, in-frame sequences only. Its copies lack some clones; in the studies checked, an unresolved V gene accounts for under half of them, and the cause for the rest is not known. The sample contains about 200,000 clones, 82% of them found a single time. Approximately 7.8% of the sample belongs to the ten largest clones. Sequenced material: peripheral blood. The source is a woman aged 60 to 75 with COVID-19, enrolled during active disease.

The chain links TRBV25-1 to TRBJ1-5, with a possible D match to TRBD1 (5 bases). The CDR3 loop spans 12 amino acids. Germline CDR1 reads MGHDK; CDR2 reads SYGVNS. Trimming stripped 8 bases from V and 2 bases from J, with 7 bases between. This CDR3 reads CASGRGNQPQHF. For the CDR3, the DNA is TGTGCCAGCGGCAGGGGCAATCAGCCCCAGCATTTT.

The chain has TRBV5-1 and TRBJ2-1; TRBD1 is a possible D gene (6 bases). Per germline, CDR1 SGHRS and CDR2 YFSETQ. The CDR3 has 14 amino acids. V was cut by 0 bases and J by 3 bases, with 7 bases left in between. The CDR3, as DNA: TGCGCCAGCAGCTTGGGAGGGGGCTACAATGAGCAGTTCTTC. Amino acid sequence: CASSLGGGYNEQFF.

Here the CDR3 DNA reads TGTGCCAGCAGCGACCGGGACAGGGGGTCCTACGAGCAGTACTTC. It translates to CASSDRDRGSYEQYF. The rearrangement joins TRBV7-8 to TRBJ2-7, with 11 bases fitting TRBD1. V lost 5 bases, J lost 1 base, and 4 bases stayed unmatched. The CDR3 is made up of 15 amino acids. CDR1 is SGHVS and CDR2 is FQNEAQ in the germline V gene.

The J gene is TRBJ1-6, the V gene TRBV9; no clear D gene. The CDR3 is 13 amino acids. Trimming shortened V by 4 bases and J by 5 bases, and 7 bases separated the two germline ends. Germline V gives CDR1 SGDLS, CDR2 YYNGEE. CDR3 residues: CASSLDNNSPLHF. CDR3 DNA: TGTGCCAGCAGCCTAGACAATAATTCACCCCTCCACTTT.

J is TRBJ1-2 and V is TRBV28; D is possibly TRBD1 (6 bases). V was cut by 6 bases and J by 4 bases, with 12 bases left in between. Germline loops: CDR1 MDHEN, CDR2 SYDVKM. This CDR3 contains 13 residues. This CDR3 is CASRSTGLYGYTF. In DNA form, the CDR3 reads TGTGCCAGCAGGTCGACAGGACTCTATGGCTACACCTTC.

V is TRBV7-9 and J is TRBJ1-2; 9 bases agree with TRBD1. The CDR3 extends over 15 amino acids. With 5 bases clipped from V and 1 base from J, the junction kept 5 bases outside the gene matches. From germline, CDR1 is SEHNR and CDR2 FQNEAQ (reference sequence). CDR3 region: CASSGGTGYNYGYTF. The CDR3 coding sequence is TGTGCCAGCAGCGGGGGGACAGGGTATAACTATGGCTACACCTTC.

The gene calls are TRBV3-1 (or the pseudogene TRBV3-2) and TRBJ2-1; possibly TRBD2 for D (5 bases). Trimming cost V 1 base and J 1 base, with 8 bases left between them. Germline assignment: CDR1 LGHDT and CDR2 YNNKEL (reference sequence). The CDR3 consists of 15 residues. This CDR3 is CASSQALASYNEQFF. As DNA, the CDR3 is TGTGCCAGCAGCCAAGCCCTAGCTTCCTACAATGAGCAGTTCTTC.

V usage is TRBV5-1 and J usage is TRBJ1-1; 10 positions agree with TRBD1. In germline, CDR1 is SGHRS, CDR2 YFSETQ. The CDR3 has 15 residues. V lost 0 bases to trimming and J lost 4 bases; unmatched junction nucleotides: 3. DNA of the CDR3: TGCGCCAGCAGCTTGGGACAGGGGGCTGTCACTGAAGCTTTCTTT. This translates into CASSLGQGAVTEAFF.

The chain joins TRBV28 to TRBJ2-3; 10 bases are a match to TRBD2. The trim removed 5 bases at V and 2 bases at J, leaving 7 bases unmatched. The germline CDR1 and CDR2 sequences are MDHEN and SYDVKM. The CDR3 loop spans 16 amino acids. The CDR3 nucleotides are TGTGCCAGCAGTCAGGGACTAGCGCGTTACACAGATACGCAGTATTTT. Translated, it gives CASSQGLARYTDTQYF.

The rearrangement links TRBV5-1 to TRBJ2-1; weak D call: TRBD1 (5 bases). Germline V gene data show CDR1 as SGHRS and CDR2 as YFSETQ. The CDR3 has 15 amino acids. Trimming pared 2 bases from V and 2 bases from J, leaving 11 bases between. The CDR3 sequence: CASSFDSGAYNEQFF. In DNA, the CDR3 is TGCGCCAGCAGCTTTGACAGTGGAGCCTACAATGAGCAGTTCTTC.

V gene TRBV9 combines with J gene TRBJ2-1, with TRBD2 identical over 14 bases. The CDR3 is made up of 18 amino acids. Germline CDR1 SGDLS, CDR2 YYNGEE. Losses at the gene ends were 0 bases for V and 12 bases for J; bases not matched to a gene: 14. The CDR3 DNA sequence: TGTGCCAGCAGCGTAGGCGAACGCTCGGGACTAGCGGGGGCAATGCAGTTCTTC. It codes for CASSVGERSGLAGAMQFF.

This clone appeared once. The chain has TRBV7-6 and TRBJ2-3, with 12 bases aligning to TRBD2. Germline loops: CDR1 SGHVS, CDR2 FNYEAQ. The CDR3 contains 15 residues. The junction had 6 bases not matched to a gene; V was cut back by 5 bases and J by 6 bases. DNA for the CDR3: TGTGCCAGCAGCAGCCTAGCGGGGGGGACGGATACGCAGTATTTT. It codes for CASSSLAGGTDTQYF.

This chain joins TRBV3-1 (or the pseudogene TRBV3-2) and TRBJ2-7; the D is unclear. Germline lookup yields CDR1 LGHDT and CDR2 YNNKEL (reference sequence). Trimming removed 0 bases at V and 5 bases at J, with 5 bases between. This CDR3 is built from 12 residues. The CDR3 DNA reads TGTGCCAGCAGCCAAGAGGCTCACGAGCAGTACGTC. Amino acids: CASSQEAHEQYV.

Only one count was recorded for this clone. The chain joins TRBV11-2 to TRBJ2-7, with 9 nucleotides matching TRBD2. CDR3 length: 15 amino acids. Trimming took 4 bases from V and 2 from J; bases not matched to a gene: 6. CDR1 and CDR2 from the germline V gene are SGHAT and FQNNGV. The CDR3 here is CASSSPAGGPYEQYF. The CDR3 DNA follows: TGTGCCAGCAGCTCCCCGGCGGGAGGGCCCTACGAGCAGTACTTC.

The genes are TRBV18 and TRBJ2-5, with 11 nucleotides matching TRBD2. Germline V CDR1 and CDR2: KGHSH, LQKENI. The CDR3 has 16 amino acids. V was pared by 3 bases and J by 5 bases, with 8 bases of the junction left unmatched. CDR3 sequence: CASSPLLAGVSETQYF. CDR3 in DNA: TGTGCCAGCTCACCCTTACTAGCGGGAGTGTCGGAGACCCAGTACTTC.

This CDR3 reads CASSYGSETYGEKVEAFF. In nucleotides, the CDR3 is TGTGCCAGCAGTTACGGGTCCGAAACCTACGGGGAGAAGGTTGAAGCTTTCTTT. The chain has TRBV6-2 or TRBV6-3 and TRBJ1-1; D is undetermined. The CDR3 contains 18 residues. Germline V gives CDR1 MNHEY, CDR2 SVGEGT. V lost 2 bases to trimming and J lost 7 bases, with 26 bases between them.

DNA for the CDR3: TGTGCCAGCAGGGCGGGACTACTTGATACGCAGTATTTT. This codes for CASRAGLLDTQYF. The chain uses TRBV6-5 and TRBJ2-3, with 7 bases aligning to TRBD2. The CDR3 spans 13 residues. Germline assignment: CDR1 MNHEY and CDR2 SVGAGI. J lost 6 bases, V lost 6 bases, and 6 bases had no gene match.

The gene calls are TRBV2 and TRBJ1-6, with TRBD1 matching over 7 bases. Germline lookup yields CDR1 SNHLY and CDR2 FYNNEI. Losses at the gene ends were 6 bases for V and 13 bases for J; bases not matched to a gene: 3. The CDR3 runs to 11 residues. CDR3 protein: CASSRQGPLHF. CDR3 sequence (DNA): TGTGCCAGCAGCCGACAGGGCCCCCTCCACTTT.

CDR3 in amino acids: CASSYFRLAGGPSSYNEQFF. Written as DNA, the CDR3 is TGTGCCAGCAGTTACTTCCGGCTAGCGGGAGGGCCGAGCTCCTACAATGAGCAGTTCTTC. The chain is built from TRBV6-2 or TRBV6-3 and TRBJ2-1; 12 bases match TRBD2. The junction had 10 bases not matched to a gene; V was cut back by 1 base and J by 0 bases. Germline CDR1 MNHEY, CDR2 SVGEGT. The CDR3 runs to 20 residues.

The chain combines TRBV11-2 with TRBJ1-6; 7 bases fit TRBD1. The ends lost 5 bases at V and 13 bases at J; junction bases unmatched: 8. The CDR3 consists of 13 residues. Germline values: CDR1 SGHAT, CDR2 FQNNGV. The CDR3 coding sequence is TGTGCCAGCAGCACCCCCGGGACAGCCCCCCTCCACTTT. It specifies CASSTPGTAPLHF. The full variable domain, its missing parts supplied by reference TRBV11-2 and TRBJ1-6, is EAGVAQSPRYKIIEKRQSVAFWCNPISGHATLYWYQQILGQGPKLLIQFQNNGVVDDSQLPKDRFSAERLKGVDSTLKIQPAKLEDSAVYLCASSTPGTAPLHFGNGTRLTVT.

The J gene is TRBJ2-5, the V gene TRBV21-1; the table's D call of TRBD2 was not tested on the DNA. TRBV21-1 is flagged as a pseudogene. The CDR3 totals 14 residues. The CDR3 sequence: CASKVGGPGETQYF. For the CDR3, the DNA is TGTGCCAGCAAGGTGGGAGGGCCGGGGGAGACCCAGTACTTC.

V is TRBV14 and J is TRBJ2-2; D is perhaps TRBD1 (6 bases). In germline, CDR1 is SGHDN, CDR2 FVKESK. Deletions cut 1 base from V and 4 bases from J, with 7 bases between. The length of the CDR3 is 14 residues. CDR3 region: CASSQARGTGELFF. The CDR3 DNA reads TGTGCCAGCAGCCAAGCCAGGGGCACCGGGGAGCTGTTTTTT.